This T cell receptor beta chain derives from a study of blood T cell repertoires in COVID-19. This clone appeared once. Repertoires were generated with immunoSEQ multiplex PCR, while TCRdb's copy carries only in-frame clones and drops some. The table has 120,000 or so clones, around four fifths seen once. Per the germline V gene, CDR1 is MNHEY and CDR2 is SMNVEV (reference sequence). V shed 6 bases and J shed 0 bases, with 6 bases lying between them. This CDR3 is 13 amino acids long. This chain uses TRBV27 with TRBJ1-3, with D unresolved. The source of this sequence is a man aged 60-69 years with acute or convalescent COVID-19. The sample was peripheral blood. DNA for the CDR3: TGTGCCAGCAGGGCGGGCTCTGGAAACACCATATATTTT. It translates to CASRAGSGNTIYF.